The rows below give T cell receptor beta chains drawn from one sample of a study of T cell responses to AZD1222 COVID-19 vaccine. The method was immunoSEQ multiplex PCR; TCRdb's version includes in-frame clones alone and lacks a portion of them. This sample has around 130,000 clones, with about nine tenths found just once. The sequences come from peripheral blood, collected 28 days after the second dose of the MenACWY control vaccine. The receptors originated from an adult who received the MenACWY meningococcal vaccine as a control. The CDR3 runs from the conserved cysteine through the conserved F or W.

v_call: TRBV7-3; j_call: TRBJ2-1; cdr3_aa: CASSLQGYNEQFF
v_call: TRBV7-9; j_call: TRBJ2-3; cdr3_aa: CASSEPGLAGGSTDTQYF
v_call: TRBV9; j_call: TRBJ2-3; cdr3_aa: CASSVQGWGTDTQYF
v_call: TRBV6-5; j_call: TRBJ2-3; cdr3_aa: CASRRTGFLSDTQYF
v_call: TRBV7-9; j_call: TRBJ1-2; cdr3_aa: CASSFSRDYTNYGYTF
v_call: TRBV18; j_call: TRBJ2-2; cdr3_aa: CASSPTGVGELFF
v_call: TRBV7-6; j_call: TRBJ1-3; cdr3_aa: CASSLAPRGGNTIYF
v_call: TRBV9; j_call: TRBJ2-1; cdr3_aa: CASSPYSGSNEQFF
v_call: TRBV19; j_call: TRBJ2-2; cdr3_aa: CASTVGPPNTGELFF
v_call: TRBV5-8; j_call: TRBJ1-6; cdr3_aa: CASSSDNSPLHF
v_call: TRBV15; j_call: TRBJ1-3; cdr3_aa: CATSRKLDRAGNTIYF
v_call: TRBV7-8; j_call: TRBJ2-1; cdr3_aa: CASSQTSGGAQQEQFF
v_call: TRBV4-2; j_call: TRBJ2-5; cdr3_aa: CASSHDIGLAGGEETQYF
v_call: TRBV19; j_call: TRBJ2-1; cdr3_aa: CASSFILAGVKNEQFF
v_call: TRBV12-3/TRBV12-4; j_call: TRBJ1-5; cdr3_aa: CASSFPAQPQHF
v_call: TRBV28; j_call: TRBJ1-2; cdr3_aa: CASSGNNGYTF
v_call: TRBV27; j_call: TRBJ1-6; cdr3_aa: CASSLSIGESSYNSPLHF
v_call: TRBV9; j_call: TRBJ2-5; cdr3_aa: CASSPRGAQGSQYF
v_call: TRBV3-1/TRBV3-2; j_call: TRBJ2-5; cdr3_aa: CASSYGQGAPPETQYF
v_call: TRBV27; j_call: TRBJ2-1; cdr3_aa: CASSYGGSNNEQFF
v_call: TRBV27; j_call: TRBJ1-4; cdr3_aa: CASSLSWTGITEKLFF
v_call: TRBV6-2/TRBV6-3; j_call: TRBJ1-5; cdr3_aa: CASSPDRAVQPQHF
v_call: TRBV6-5; j_call: TRBJ1-5; cdr3_aa: CASNRGNQPQHF
v_call: TRBV6-5; j_call: TRBJ2-7; cdr3_aa: CASSYSTNRALEQYF
v_call: TRBV25-1; j_call: TRBJ2-1; cdr3_aa: CASSGPLGARLTYNEQFF
v_call: TRBV3-1/TRBV3-2; j_call: TRBJ2-1; cdr3_aa: CASSQEVASGRSYNEQFF